Presented here are 2 T cell receptor beta chains from one specimen sequenced in a study of monozygotic twins with cystic fibrosis. This table comes from immunoSEQ multiplex PCR, and its TCRdb copy is limited to in-frame clones, with some not included. Counted here are 15,000 to 20,000 clones, around 96% occurring once; the ten biggest clones make up about 0.6%. Sequenced material: blood. The receptor source for this set is a girl between 2 and 10 years old with cystic fibrosis.

The V call is TRBV5-1, the J call TRBJ2-3, with D maybe TRBD2 (5 bases). The CDR3 runs 15 residues. V lost 4 bases to trimming and J lost 1 base, with 13 bases between them. The germline V gene encodes CDR1 SGHRS and CDR2 YFSETQ. Here the CDR3 reads CASSQTVGGTDTQYF. CDR3 DNA sequence: TGCGCCAGCAGCCAGACGGTCGGGGGCACAGATACGCAGTATTTT.

The gene calls are TRBV14 and TRBJ1-2, with a possible D match to TRBD1 (6 bases). Trimming removed 4 bases at V and 4 bases at J, with 13 bases between. Germline V gene data show CDR1 as SGHDN and CDR2 as FVKESK. This CDR3 spans 14 amino acids. The CDR3 sequence: CASSPRQEGYGYTF. The CDR3 DNA reads TGTGCCAGCAGCCCCCGACAGGAAGGCTATGGCTACACCTTC.